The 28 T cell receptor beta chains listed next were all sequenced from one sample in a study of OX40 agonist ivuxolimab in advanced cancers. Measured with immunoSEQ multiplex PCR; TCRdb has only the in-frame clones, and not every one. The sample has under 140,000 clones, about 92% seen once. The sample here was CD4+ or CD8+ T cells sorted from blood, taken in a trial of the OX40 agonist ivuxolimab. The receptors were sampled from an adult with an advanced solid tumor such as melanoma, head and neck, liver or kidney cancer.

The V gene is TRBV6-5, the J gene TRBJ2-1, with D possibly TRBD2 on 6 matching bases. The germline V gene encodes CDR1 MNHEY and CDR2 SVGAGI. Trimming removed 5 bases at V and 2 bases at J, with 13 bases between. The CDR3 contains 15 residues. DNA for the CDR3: TGTGCCAGCAGTCAGAGCGGAGGGCCCTACAATGAGCAGTTCTTC. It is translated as CASSQSGGPYNEQFF.

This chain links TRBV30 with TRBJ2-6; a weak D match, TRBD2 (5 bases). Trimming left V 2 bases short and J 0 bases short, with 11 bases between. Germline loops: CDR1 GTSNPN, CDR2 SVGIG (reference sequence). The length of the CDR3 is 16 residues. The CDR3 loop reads CAWSTPGVSGANVLTF. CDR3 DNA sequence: TGTGCCTGGAGTACCCCCGGGGTCTCTGGGGCCAACGTCCTGACTTTC.

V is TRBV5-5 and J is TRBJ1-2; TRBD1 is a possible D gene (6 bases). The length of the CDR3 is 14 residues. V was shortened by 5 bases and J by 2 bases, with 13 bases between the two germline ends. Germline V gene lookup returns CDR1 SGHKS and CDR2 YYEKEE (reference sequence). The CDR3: CASRPAGVNYGYTF. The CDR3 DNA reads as TGTGCCAGCAGGCCTGCAGGGGTAAACTATGGCTACACCTTC.

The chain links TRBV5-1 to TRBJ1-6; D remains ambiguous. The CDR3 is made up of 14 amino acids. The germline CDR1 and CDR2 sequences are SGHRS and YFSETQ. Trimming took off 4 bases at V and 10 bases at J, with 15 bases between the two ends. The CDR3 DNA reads TGCGCCAGCAGCCCTAGGCAGGTGGGATCACCCCTCCACTTT. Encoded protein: CASSPRQVGSPLHF.

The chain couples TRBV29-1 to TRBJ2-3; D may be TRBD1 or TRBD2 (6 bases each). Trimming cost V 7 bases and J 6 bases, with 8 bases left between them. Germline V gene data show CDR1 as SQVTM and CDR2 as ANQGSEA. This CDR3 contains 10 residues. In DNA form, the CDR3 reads TGCAGCGGGGGGGCGGATACGCAGTATTTT. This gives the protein CSGGADTQYF.

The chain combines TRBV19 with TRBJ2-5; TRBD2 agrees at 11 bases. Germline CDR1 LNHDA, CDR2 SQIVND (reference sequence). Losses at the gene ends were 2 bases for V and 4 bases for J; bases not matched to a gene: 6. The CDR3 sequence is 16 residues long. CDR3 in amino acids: CASSIRVAGGRETQYF. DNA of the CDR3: TGTGCCAGTAGTATACGAGTAGCGGGGGGGCGAGAGACCCAGTACTTC.

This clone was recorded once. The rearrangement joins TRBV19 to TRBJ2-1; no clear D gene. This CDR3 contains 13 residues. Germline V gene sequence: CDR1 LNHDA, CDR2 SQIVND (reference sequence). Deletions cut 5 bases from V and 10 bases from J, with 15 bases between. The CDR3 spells CASSPTWAAEQFF. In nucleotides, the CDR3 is TGTGCCAGTAGTCCCACGTGGGCCGCCGAGCAGTTCTTC. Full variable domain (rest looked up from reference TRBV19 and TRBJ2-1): DGGITQSPKYLFRKEGQNVTLSCEQNLNHDAMYWYRQDPGQGLRLIYYSQIVNDFQKGDIAEGYSVSREKKESFPLTVTSAQKNPTAFYLCASSPTWAAEQFFGPGTRLTVL.

The CDR3 region is CASSYLAGGGYNEQFF. The CDR3 DNA reads TGCGCCAGCAGCTATCTAGCGGGAGGTGGCTACAATGAGCAGTTCTTC. The chain has TRBV5-1 and TRBJ2-1; TRBD2 agrees at 11 bases. The ends lost 3 bases at V and 3 bases at J; junction bases unmatched: 5. The length of the CDR3 is 16 residues. Germline-derived CDR1 and CDR2 are SGHRS and YFSETQ.

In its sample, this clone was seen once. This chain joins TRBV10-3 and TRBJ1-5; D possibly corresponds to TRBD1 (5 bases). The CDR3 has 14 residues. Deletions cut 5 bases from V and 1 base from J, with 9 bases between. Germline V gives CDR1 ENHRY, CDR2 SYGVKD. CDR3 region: CAISRGDSNQPQHF. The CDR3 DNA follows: TGTGCCATCAGTCGGGGGGACAGCAATCAGCCCCAGCATTTT.

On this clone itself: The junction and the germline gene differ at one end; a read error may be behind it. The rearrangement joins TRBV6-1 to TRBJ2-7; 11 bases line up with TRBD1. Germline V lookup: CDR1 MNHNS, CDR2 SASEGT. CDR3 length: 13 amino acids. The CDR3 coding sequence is TGTGCCAGCAGTGAAACGAAACGGGACAGGGGGAGCTTC. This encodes CASSETKRDRGSF.

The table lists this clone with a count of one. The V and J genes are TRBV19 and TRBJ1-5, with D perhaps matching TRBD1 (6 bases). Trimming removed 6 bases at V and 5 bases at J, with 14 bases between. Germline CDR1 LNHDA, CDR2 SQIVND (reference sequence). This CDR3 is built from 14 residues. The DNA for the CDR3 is TGTGCCAGTAGCCTCAGGGGTCTGGATCAGCCCCAGCATTTT. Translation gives CASSLRGLDQPQHF. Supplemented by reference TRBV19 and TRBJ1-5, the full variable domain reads DGGITQSPKYLFRKEGQNVTLSCEQNLNHDAMYWYRQDPGQGLRLIYYSQIVNDFQKGDIAEGYSVSREKKESFPLTVTSAQKNPTAFYLCASSLRGLDQPQHFGDGTRLSIL.

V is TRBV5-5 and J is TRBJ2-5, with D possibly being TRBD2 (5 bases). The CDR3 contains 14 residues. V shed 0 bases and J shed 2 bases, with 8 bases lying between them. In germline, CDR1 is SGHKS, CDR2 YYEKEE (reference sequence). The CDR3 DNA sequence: TGTGCCAGCAGCTTGGACCCGGGGCAAGAGACCCAGTACTTC. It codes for CASSLDPGQETQYF.

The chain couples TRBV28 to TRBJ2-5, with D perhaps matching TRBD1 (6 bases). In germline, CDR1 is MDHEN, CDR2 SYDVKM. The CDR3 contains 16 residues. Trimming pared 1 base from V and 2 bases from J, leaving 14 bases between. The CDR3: CASSLSRGSIQETQYF. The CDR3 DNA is TGTGCCAGCAGTTTATCCAGGGGCAGTATACAAGAGACCCAGTACTTC.

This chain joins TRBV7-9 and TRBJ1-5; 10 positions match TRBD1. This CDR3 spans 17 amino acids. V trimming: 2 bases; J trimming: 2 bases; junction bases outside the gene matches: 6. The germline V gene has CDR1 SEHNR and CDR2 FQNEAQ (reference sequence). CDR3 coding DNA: TGTGCCAGCAGCTTACTACTGGGACAGGGGCGCAATCAGCCCCAGCATTTT. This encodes CASSLLLGQGRNQPQHF.

CDR3 bases: TGTGCCAGCAGCGCGGGACAGGGGTCCTACGAGCAGTACTTC. Translation: CASSAGQGSYEQYF. The chain employs TRBV7-9 and TRBJ2-7; 10 bases line up with TRBD1. V lost 5 bases to trimming and J lost 1 base; unmatched junction nucleotides: 2. The CDR3 length is 14 residues. Looked up from germline, CDR1 is SEHNR and CDR2 is FQNEAQ (reference sequence).

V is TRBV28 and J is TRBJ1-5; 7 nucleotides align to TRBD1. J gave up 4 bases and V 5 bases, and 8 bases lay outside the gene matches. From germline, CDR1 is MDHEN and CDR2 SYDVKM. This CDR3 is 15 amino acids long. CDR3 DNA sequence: TGTGCCAGCAGTCCCAAACAGGGGTGGAATCAGCCCCAGCATTTT. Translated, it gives CASSPKQGWNQPQHF. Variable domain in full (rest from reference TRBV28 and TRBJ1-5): DVKVTQSSRYLVKRTGEKVFLECVQDMDHENMFWYRQDPGLGLRLIYFSYDVKMKEKGDIPEGYSVSREKKERFSLILESASTNQTSMYLCASSPKQGWNQPQHFGDGTRLSIL.

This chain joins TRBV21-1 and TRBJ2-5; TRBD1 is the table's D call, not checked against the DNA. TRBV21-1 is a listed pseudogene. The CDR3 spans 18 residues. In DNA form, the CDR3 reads TGTGCCAGCAGCAATAGGTGGGACAGGCATAAGAGTCGCGAGACCCAGTACTTC. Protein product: CASSNRWDRHKSRETQYF.

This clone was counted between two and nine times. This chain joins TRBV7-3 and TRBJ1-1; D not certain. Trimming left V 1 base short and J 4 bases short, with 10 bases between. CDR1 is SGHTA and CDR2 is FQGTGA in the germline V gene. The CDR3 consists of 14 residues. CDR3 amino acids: CASSLRASGTEAFF. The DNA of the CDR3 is TGTGCCAGCAGCTTAAGGGCGAGTGGCACTGAAGCTTTCTTT.

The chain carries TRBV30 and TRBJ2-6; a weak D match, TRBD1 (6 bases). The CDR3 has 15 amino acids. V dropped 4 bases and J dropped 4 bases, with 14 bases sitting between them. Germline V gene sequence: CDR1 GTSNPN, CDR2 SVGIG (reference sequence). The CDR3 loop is CAWTKGGSGANVLTF. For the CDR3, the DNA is TGTGCCTGGACCAAAGGGGGTTCCGGGGCCAACGTCCTGACTTTC.

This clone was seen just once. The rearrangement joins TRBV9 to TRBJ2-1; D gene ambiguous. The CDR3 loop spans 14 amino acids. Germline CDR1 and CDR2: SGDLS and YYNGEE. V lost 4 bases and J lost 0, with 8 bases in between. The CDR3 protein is CASSSESSYNEQFF. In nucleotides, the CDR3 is TGTGCCAGCAGCTCTGAGAGCTCCTACAATGAGCAGTTCTTC.

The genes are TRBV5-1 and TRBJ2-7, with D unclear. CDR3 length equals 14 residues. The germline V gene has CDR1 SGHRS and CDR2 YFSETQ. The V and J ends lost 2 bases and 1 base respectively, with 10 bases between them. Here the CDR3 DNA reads TGCGCCAGCAGCTTTTCAAGGCAGTCCTACGAGCAGTACTTC. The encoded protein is CASSFSRQSYEQYF.

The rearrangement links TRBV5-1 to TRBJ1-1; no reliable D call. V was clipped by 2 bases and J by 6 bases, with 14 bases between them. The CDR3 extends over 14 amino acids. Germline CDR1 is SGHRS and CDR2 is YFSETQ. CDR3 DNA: TGCGCCAGCAGCTTACTGACAAGCGGCGCTGAAGCTTTCTTT. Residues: CASSLLTSGAEAFF.

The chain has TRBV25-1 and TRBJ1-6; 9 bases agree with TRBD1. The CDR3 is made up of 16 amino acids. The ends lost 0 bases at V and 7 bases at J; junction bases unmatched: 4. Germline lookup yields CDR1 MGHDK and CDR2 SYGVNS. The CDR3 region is CASSEYRTGVNSPLHF. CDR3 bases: TGTGCCAGCAGTGAATATCGGACAGGGGTAAATTCACCCCTCCACTTT. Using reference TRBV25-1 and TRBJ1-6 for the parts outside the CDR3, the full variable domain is EADIYQTPRYLVIGTGKKITLECSQTMGHDKMYWYQQDPGMELHLIHYSYGVNSTEKGDLSSESTVSRIRTEHFPLTLESARPSHTSQYLCASSEYRTGVNSPLHFGNGTRLTVT.

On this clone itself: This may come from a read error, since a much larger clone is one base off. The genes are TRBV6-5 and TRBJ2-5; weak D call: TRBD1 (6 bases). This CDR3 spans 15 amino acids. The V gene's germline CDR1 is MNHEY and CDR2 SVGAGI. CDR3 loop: CASSRIGGFGEIQYF. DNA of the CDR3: TGTGCCAGCAGTCGAATAGGGGGATTCGGGGAGATCCAGTACTTC.

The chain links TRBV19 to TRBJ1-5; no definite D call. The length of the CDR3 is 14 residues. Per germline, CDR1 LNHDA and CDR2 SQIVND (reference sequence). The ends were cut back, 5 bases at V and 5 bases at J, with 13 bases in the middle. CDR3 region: CASSPPIKDQPQHF. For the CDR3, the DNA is TGTGCCAGTAGTCCGCCCATAAAAGATCAGCCCCAGCATTTT.

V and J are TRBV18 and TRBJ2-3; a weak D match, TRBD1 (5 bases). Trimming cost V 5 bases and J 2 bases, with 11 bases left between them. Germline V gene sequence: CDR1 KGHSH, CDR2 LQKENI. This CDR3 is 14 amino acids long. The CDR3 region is CASSSDTYTDTQYF. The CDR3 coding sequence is TGTGCCAGCTCATCGGACACCTACACAGATACGCAGTATTTT.

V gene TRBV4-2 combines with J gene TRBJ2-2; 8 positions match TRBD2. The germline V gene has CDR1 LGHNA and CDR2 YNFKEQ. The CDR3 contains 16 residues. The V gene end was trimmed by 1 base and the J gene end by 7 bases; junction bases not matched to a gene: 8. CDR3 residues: CASSQGVTSDNGELFF. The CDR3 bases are TGTGCCAGCAGCCAAGGGGTGACTAGCGATAACGGGGAGCTGTTTTTT.

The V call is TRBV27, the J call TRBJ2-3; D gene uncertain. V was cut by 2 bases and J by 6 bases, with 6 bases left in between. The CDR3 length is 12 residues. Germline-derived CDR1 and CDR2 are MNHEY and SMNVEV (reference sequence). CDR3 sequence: CASSLRRDTQYF. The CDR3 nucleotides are TGTGCCAGCAGTTTACGACGGGATACGCAGTATTTT.